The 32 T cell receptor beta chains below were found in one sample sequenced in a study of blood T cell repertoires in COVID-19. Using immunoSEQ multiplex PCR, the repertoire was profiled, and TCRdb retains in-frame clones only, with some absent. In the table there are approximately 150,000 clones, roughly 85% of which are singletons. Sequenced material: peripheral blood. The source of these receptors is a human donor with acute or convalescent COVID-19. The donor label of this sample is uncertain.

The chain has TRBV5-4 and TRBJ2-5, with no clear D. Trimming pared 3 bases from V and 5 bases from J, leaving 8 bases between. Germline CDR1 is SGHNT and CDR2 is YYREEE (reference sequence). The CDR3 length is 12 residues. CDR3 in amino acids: CASSWPGETQYF. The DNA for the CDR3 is TGTGCCAGCAGCTGGCCCGGGGAGACCCAGTACTTC.

DNA for the CDR3: TGTGCCAGCAGCCCCGTGCACAGGGTATGGGAAAATTCACCCCTCCACTTT. This translates into CASSPVHRVWENSPLHF. This sequence joins TRBV9 and TRBJ1-6, with D possibly TRBD1 on 6 matching bases. CDR3 length: 17 amino acids. V lost 4 bases and J lost 7, with 21 bases in between. The germline V gene has CDR1 SGDLS and CDR2 YYNGEE.

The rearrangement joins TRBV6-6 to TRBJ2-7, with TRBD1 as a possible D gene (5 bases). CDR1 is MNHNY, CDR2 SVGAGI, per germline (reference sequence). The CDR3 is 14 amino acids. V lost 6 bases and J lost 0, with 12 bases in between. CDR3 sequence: CASRLQESSYEQYV. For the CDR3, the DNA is TGTGCCAGCAGACTACAGGAGAGCTCCTACGAGCAGTACGTC.

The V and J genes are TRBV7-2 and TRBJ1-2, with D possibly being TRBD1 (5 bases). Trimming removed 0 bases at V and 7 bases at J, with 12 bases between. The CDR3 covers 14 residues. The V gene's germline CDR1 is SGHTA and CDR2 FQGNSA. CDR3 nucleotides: TGTGCCAGCAGCTTAGCTGTGCAGGGCGGTGGCTACACCTTC. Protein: CASSLAVQGGGYTF.

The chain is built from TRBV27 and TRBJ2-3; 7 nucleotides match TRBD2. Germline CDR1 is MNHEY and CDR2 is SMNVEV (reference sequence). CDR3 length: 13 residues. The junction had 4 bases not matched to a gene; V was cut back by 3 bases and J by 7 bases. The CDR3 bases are TGTGCCAGCAGTTTGCGGGAGAGGAATACGCAGTATTTT. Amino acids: CASSLRERNTQYF.

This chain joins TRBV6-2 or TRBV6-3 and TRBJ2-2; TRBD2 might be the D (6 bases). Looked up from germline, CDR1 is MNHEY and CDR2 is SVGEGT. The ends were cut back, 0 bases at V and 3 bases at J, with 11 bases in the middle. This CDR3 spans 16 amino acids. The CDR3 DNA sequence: TGTGCCAGCAGTTACTCGCGGGACTCACACACCGGGGAGCTGTTTTTT. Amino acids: CASSYSRDSHTGELFF.

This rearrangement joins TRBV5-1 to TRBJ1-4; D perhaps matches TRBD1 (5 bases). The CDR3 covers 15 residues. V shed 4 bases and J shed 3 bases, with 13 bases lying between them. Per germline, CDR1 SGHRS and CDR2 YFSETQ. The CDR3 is CASSPQGHPNEKLFF. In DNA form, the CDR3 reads TGCGCCAGCAGCCCCCAGGGCCATCCTAATGAAAAACTGTTTTTT. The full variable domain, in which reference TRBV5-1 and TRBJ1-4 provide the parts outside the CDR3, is KAGVTQTPRYLIKTRGQQVTLSCSPISGHRSVSWYQQTPGQGLQFLFEYFSETQRNKGNFPGRFSGRQFSNSRSEMNVSTLELGDSALYLCASSPQGHPNEKLFFGSGTQLSVL.

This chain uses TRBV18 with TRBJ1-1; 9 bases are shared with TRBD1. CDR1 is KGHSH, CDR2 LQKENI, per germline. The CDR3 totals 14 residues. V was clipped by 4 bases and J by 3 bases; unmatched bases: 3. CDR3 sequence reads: CASSQRTGDTEAFF. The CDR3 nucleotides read TGTGCCAGCTCACAAAGGACAGGGGACACTGAAGCTTTCTTT.

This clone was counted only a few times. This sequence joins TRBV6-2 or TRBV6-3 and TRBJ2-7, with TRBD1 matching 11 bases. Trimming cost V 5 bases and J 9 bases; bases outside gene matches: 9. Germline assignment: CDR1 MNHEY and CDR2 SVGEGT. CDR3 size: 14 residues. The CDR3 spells CASSGRDRGFVQYF. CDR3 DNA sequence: TGTGCCAGCAGTGGCCGGGACAGGGGGTTTGTGCAGTACTTC.

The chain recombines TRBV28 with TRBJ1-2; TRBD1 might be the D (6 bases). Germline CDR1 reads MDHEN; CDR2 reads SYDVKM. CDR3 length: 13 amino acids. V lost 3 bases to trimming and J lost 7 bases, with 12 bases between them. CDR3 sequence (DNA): TGTGCCAGCAGTTTGCGGGGGGCTCGTGGCTACACCTTC. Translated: CASSLRGARGYTF.

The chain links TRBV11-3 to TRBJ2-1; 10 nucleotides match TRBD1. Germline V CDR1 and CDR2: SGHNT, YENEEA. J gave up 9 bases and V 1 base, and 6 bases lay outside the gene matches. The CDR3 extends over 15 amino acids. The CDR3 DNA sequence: TGTGCCAGCAGCTTAGTAGGGACAGGGGTAGGTGAGCAGTTCTTC. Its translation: CASSLVGTGVGEQFF.

CDR3 sequence (DNA): TGCAGTGCTAGTCGGACAGGGGGCGATGAGCAGTTCTTC. It is translated as CSASRTGGDEQFF. The rearrangement uses TRBV20-1 and TRBJ2-1, with 11 bases matching TRBD1. Germline CDR1 DFQATT, CDR2 SNEGSKA (reference sequence). CDR3 size: 13 residues. The trim removed 3 bases at V and 8 bases at J, leaving 3 bases unmatched.

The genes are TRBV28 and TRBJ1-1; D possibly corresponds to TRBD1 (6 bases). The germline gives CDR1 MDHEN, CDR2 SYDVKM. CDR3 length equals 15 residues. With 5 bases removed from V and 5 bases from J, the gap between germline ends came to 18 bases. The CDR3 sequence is CASSTAYGGSTEAFF. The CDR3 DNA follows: TGTGCCAGCAGTACAGCTTATGGGGGCAGTACTGAAGCTTTCTTT.

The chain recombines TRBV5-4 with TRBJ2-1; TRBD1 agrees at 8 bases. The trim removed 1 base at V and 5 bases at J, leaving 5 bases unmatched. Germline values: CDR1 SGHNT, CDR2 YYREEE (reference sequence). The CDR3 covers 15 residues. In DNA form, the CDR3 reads TGTGCCAGCAGCTTGAGTCAGGGGGCCCACAATGAGCAGTTCTTC. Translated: CASSLSQGAHNEQFF.

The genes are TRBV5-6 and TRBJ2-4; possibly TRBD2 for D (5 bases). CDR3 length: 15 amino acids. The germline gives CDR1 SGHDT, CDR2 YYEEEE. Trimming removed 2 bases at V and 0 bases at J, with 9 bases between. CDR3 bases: TGTGCCAGCAGCTTCGACGGACTAGCCAAAAACATTCAGTACTTC. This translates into CASSFDGLAKNIQYF.

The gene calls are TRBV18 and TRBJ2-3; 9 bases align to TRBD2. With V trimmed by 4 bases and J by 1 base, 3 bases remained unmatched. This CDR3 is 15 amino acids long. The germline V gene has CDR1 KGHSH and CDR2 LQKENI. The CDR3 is CASSLLAGGTDTQYF. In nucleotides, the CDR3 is TGTGCCAGCTCACTATTAGCGGGAGGCACAGATACGCAGTATTTT.

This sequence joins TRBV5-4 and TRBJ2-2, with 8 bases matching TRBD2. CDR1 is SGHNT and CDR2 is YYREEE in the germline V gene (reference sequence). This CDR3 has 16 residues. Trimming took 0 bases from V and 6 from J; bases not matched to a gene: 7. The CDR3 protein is CASSLARGGRPGELFF. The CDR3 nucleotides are TGTGCCAGCAGCTTGGCCCGCGGGGGGCGCCCCGGGGAGCTGTTTTTT. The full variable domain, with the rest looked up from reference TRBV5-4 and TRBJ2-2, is ETGVTQSPTHLIKTRGQQVTLRCSSQSGHNTVSWYQQALGQGPQFIFQYYREEENGRGNFPPRFSGLQFPNYSSELNVNALELDDSALYLCASSLARGGRPGELFFGEGSRLTVL.

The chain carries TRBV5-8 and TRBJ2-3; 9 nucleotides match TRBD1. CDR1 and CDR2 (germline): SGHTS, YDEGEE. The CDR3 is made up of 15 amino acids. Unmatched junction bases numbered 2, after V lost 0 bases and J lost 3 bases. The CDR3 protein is CASSLEQGATDTQYF. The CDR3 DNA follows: TGTGCCAGCAGCTTGGAACAGGGGGCGACAGATACGCAGTATTTT. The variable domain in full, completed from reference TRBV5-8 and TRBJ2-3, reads EAGVTQSPTHLIKTRGQQATLRCSPISGHTSVYWYQQALGLGLQFLLWYDEGEERNRGNFPPRFSGRQFPNYSSELNVNALELEDSALYLCASSLEQGATDTQYFGPGTRLTVL.

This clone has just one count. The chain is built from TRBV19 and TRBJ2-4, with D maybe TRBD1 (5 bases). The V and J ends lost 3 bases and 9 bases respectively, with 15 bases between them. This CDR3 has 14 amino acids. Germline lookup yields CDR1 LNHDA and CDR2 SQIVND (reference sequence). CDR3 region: CASSIGQGMGIQYF. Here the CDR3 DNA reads TGTGCCAGTAGTATTGGCCAGGGTATGGGCATTCAGTACTTC.

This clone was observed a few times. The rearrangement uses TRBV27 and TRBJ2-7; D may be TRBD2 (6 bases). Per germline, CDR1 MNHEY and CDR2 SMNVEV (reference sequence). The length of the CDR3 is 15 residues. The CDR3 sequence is CASRLLADKTYEQYV. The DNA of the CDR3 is TGTGCCAGCAGATTATTAGCGGACAAAACTTACGAGCAGTACGTC.

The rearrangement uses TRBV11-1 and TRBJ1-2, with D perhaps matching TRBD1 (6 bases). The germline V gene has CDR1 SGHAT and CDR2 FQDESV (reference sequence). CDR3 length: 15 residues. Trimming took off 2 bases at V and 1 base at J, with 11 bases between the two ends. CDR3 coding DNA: TGTGCCAGCAGCTTAATGAGGGGGAATAACTATGGCTACACCTTC. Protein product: CASSLMRGNNYGYTF. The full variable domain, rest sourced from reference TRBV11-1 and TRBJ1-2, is EAEVAQSPRYKITEKSQAVAFWCDPISGHATLYWYRQILGQGPELLVQFQDESVVDDSQLPKDRFSAERLKGVDSTLKIQPAELGDSAMYLCASSLMRGNNYGYTFGSGTRLTVV.

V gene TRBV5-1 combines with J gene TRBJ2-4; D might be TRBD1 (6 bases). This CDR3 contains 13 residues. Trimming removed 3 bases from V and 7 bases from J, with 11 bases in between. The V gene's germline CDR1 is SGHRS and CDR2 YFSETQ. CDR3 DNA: TGCGCCAGCAGCTACCGGACAGCGAACATTCAGTACTTC. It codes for CASSYRTANIQYF.

As DNA, the CDR3 is TGTGCCAGCAGCTTTACTTCAGGGGGCACCGGGGAGCTGTTTTTT. Its protein is CASSFTSGGTGELFF. This chain links TRBV7-9 with TRBJ2-2; 7 bases align to TRBD1. J was trimmed by 4 bases and V by 3 bases; bases with no gene match: 5. Germline CDR1 reads SEHNR; CDR2 reads FQNEAQ (reference sequence). This CDR3 is built from 15 residues.

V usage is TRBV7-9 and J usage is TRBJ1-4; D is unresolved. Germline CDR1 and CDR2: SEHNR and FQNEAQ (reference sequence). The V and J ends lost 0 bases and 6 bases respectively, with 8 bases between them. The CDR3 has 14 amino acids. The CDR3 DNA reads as TGTGCCAGCAGCTTAGCGATGGGCGATGAAAAACTGTTTTTT. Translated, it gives CASSLAMGDEKLFF.

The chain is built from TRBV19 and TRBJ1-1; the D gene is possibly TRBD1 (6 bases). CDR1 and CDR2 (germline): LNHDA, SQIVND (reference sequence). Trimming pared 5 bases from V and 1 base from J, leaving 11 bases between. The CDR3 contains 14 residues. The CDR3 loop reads CASSPPQGNTEAFF. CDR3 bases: TGTGCCAGTAGTCCGCCACAGGGGAACACTGAAGCTTTCTTT.

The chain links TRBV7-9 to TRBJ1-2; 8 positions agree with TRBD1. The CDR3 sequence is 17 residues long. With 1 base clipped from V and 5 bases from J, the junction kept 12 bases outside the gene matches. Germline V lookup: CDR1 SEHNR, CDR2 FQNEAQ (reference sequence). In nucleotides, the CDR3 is TGTGCCAGCAGCTTAGGAGGGCCCAGGACAGGGCAATATGGCTACACCTTC. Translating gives CASSLGGPRTGQYGYTF.

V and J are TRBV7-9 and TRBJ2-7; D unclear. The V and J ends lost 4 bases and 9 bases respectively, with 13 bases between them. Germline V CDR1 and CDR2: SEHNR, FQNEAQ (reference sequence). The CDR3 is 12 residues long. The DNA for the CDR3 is TGTGCCAGCAGCTACCAAGGAGAGCGGCAGTACGTC. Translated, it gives CASSYQGERQYV.

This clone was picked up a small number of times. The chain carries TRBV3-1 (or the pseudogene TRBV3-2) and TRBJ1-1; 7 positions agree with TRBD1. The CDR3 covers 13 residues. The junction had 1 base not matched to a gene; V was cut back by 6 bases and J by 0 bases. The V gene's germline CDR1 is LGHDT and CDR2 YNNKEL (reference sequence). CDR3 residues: CASRQGMNTEAFF. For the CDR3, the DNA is TGTGCCAGCAGACAGGGGATGAACACTGAAGCTTTCTTT.

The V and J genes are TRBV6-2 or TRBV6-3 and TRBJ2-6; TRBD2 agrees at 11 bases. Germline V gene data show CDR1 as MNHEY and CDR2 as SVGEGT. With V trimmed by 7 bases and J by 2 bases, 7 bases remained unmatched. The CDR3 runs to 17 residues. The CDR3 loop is CASIPTSGRAGANVLTF. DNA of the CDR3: TGTGCCAGCATCCCTACTAGCGGGAGAGCTGGGGCCAACGTCCTGACTTTC.

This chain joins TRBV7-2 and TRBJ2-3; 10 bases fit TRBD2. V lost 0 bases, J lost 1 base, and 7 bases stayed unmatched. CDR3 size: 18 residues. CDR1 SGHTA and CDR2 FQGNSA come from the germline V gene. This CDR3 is CASSLARLAGARTDTQYF. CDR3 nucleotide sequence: TGTGCCAGCAGCTTAGCTAGGCTAGCGGGGGCCCGCACAGATACGCAGTATTTT. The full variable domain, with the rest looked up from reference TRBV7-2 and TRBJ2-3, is GAGVSQSPSNKVTEKGKDVELRCDPISGHTALYWYRQSLGQGLEFLIYFQGNSAPDKSGLPSDRFSAERTGGSVSTLTIQRTQQEDSAVYLCASSLARLAGARTDTQYFGPGTRLTVL.

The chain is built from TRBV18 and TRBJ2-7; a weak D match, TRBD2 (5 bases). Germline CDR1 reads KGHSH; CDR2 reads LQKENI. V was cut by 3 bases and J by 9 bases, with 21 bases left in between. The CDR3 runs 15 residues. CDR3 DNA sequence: TGTGCCAGCTCACCCAATTCCGGGATAAACATACGGCAGTACTTC. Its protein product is CASSPNSGINIRQYF.

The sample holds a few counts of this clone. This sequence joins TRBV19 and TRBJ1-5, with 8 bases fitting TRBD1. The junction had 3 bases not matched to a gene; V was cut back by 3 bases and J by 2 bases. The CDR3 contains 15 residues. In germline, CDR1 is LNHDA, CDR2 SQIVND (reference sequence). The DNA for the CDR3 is TGTGCCAGTAGTATCTTGACAGGGGGCAATCAGCCCCAGCATTTT. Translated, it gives CASSILTGGNQPQHF.